The T cell receptor beta chain under discussion was sequenced for a study of blood T cell repertoires in COVID-19. Overall study context: There were acute and convalescent COVID-19 samples, and they came from the United States, Italy and Spain.

Participant ages covered roughly 18 to 89 years across approximately 25 US areas. Under the authors' procedure: Estimates of nucleated cell counts were drawn from the amplification of reference gene primers. Repertoires were generated with immunoSEQ multiplex PCR, while TCRdb's copy carries only in-frame clones and drops some. D and trimming were read from the DNA, whereas the V and J calls and clone size are those reported in that table. The data show under 350,000 clones, about 86% seen once. The specimen was PBMCs or T cells enriched from blood (not recorded which). The sequence was obtained from a woman aged 40 to 50 with acute COVID-19.

CDR3 DNA: TGTGCCATCAGTGAGTCGGGACAGGGGGCCGCGGGCATTCAGTACTTC. Its protein product is CAISESGQGAAGIQYF. V is TRBV10-3 and J is TRBJ2-4, with 12 bases aligning to TRBD1. J lost 9 bases, V lost 0 bases, and 6 bases had no gene match. Looked up from germline, CDR1 is ENHRY and CDR2 is SYGVKD. CDR3 length: 16 residues.